This TCR beta chain was captured in a study of OX40 agonist ivuxolimab in advanced cancers. The wider study: Three patients responded partially, comprising one with hepatocellular carcinoma and two with cutaneous melanoma.

Method: immunoSEQ multiplex PCR; TCRdb's copy keeps in-frame clones and lacks some. The table shows tens of thousands of clones, with around 90% occurring only once. This clone was counted between two and nine times. V trimming: 6 bases; J trimming: 7 bases; junction bases outside the gene matches: 6. Germline CDR1 and CDR2: SEHNR and FQNEAQ (reference sequence). CDR3 length equals 13 residues. This chain uses TRBV7-9 with TRBJ1-1, with 9 bases aligning to TRBD1. This specimen was CD4+ or CD8+ T cells sorted from blood, taken in a trial of the OX40 agonist ivuxolimab. The receptor was derived from an adult with an advanced solid tumor such as melanoma, head and neck, liver or kidney cancer. The CDR3 region is CASRIQGAGEAFF. The CDR3 DNA is TGTGCCAGCAGAATACAGGGGGCTGGTGAAGCTTTCTTT.